One sample yielded the 17 T cell receptor beta chains listed below, sequenced in a study of blood T cell repertoires in COVID-19. Method: immunoSEQ multiplex PCR; TCRdb's copy keeps in-frame clones and lacks some. Of around 30,000 clones listed, roughly nine tenths were seen once; the top ten hold about a tenth. The sample consisted of peripheral blood. The origin of the receptors is a human donor in a cohort sampled during active COVID-19.

V is TRBV10-1 and J is TRBJ2-4; 7 bases align to TRBD1. Trimming cost V 10 bases and J 1 base; bases outside gene matches: 13. CDR1 WNHNN and CDR2 SYGVQD come from the germline V gene (reference sequence). This CDR3 comprises 16 residues. The CDR3: CAITGTAIGAKNIQYF. The CDR3 bases are TGCGCCATCACCGGGACAGCGATAGGGGCCAAAAACATTCAGTACTTC.

V and J are TRBV12-5 and TRBJ1-2; D gene ambiguous. V lost 1 base, J lost 10 bases, and 13 bases lay in between. The CDR3 extends over 13 amino acids. From germline, CDR1 is LGHNT and CDR2 FRNRAP. CDR3 residues: CASGLDTISPYTF. Here the CDR3 DNA reads TGTGCTAGTGGTTTGGACACAATCTCTCCCTACACCTTC.

The chain combines TRBV7-9 with TRBJ2-5; D is perhaps TRBD2 (6 bases). The CDR3 spans 14 residues. CDR1 is SEHNR, CDR2 FQNEAQ, per germline (reference sequence). V lost 7 bases to trimming and J lost 0 bases, with 12 bases between them. This chain's CDR3 is CASTGGAYQETQYF. The CDR3 nucleotides are TGTGCCAGCACTGGCGGGGCGTACCAAGAGACCCAGTACTTC.

The chain carries TRBV9 and TRBJ2-2; maybe TRBD2 (5 bases). V was clipped by 1 base and J by 6 bases, with 7 bases between them. Germline assignment: CDR1 SGDLS and CDR2 YYNGEE. The CDR3 consists of 13 residues. The CDR3 DNA reads TGTGCCAGCAGCGTACTCGGGGCCGGGGAGCTGTTTTTT. Translating it yields CASSVLGAGELFF.

This clone appeared a single time. The CDR3 spells CATSRERNYNEQFF. The DNA for the CDR3 is TGTGCCACCAGCAGAGAGCGGAATTACAATGAGCAGTTCTTC. The chain couples TRBV15 to TRBJ2-1; the D is unclear. The CDR3 has 14 amino acids. The ends were cut back, 0 bases at V and 4 bases at J, with 7 bases in the middle. The V gene's germline CDR1 is LNHNV and CDR2 YYDKDF (reference sequence).

CDR3 nucleotides: TGTGCCAGCAGATACGGGACAGGGTCTAGCTCCTACGAGCAGTACTTC. Translated: CASRYGTGSSSYEQYF. The rearrangement uses TRBV6-5 and TRBJ2-7; 9 bases line up with TRBD1. V trimming: 6 bases; J trimming: 0 bases; junction bases outside the gene matches: 9. CDR1 and CDR2 from the germline V gene are MNHEY and SVGAGI. The CDR3 runs 16 residues.

Only one count was recorded for this clone. V is TRBV3-1 (or the pseudogene TRBV3-2) and J is TRBJ1-5; D possibly corresponds to TRBD1 (5 bases). This CDR3 comprises 17 residues. V lost 0 bases and J 1 base, leaving 13 bases between the germline ends. CDR1 and CDR2 (germline): LGHDT, YNNKEL (reference sequence). The CDR3 nucleotides read TGTGCCAGCAGCCAAGACGTTCCAGGGTTCAGCAATCAGCCCCAGCATTTT. Its protein is CASSQDVPGFSNQPQHF.

The chain links TRBV7-6 to TRBJ1-6, with a possible D match to TRBD1 (6 bases). CDR1 and CDR2 from the germline V gene are SGHVS and FNYEAQ. The CDR3 contains 15 residues. Trimming cost V 0 bases and J 7 bases, with 10 bases left between them. The CDR3 here is CASSLAARGNSPLHF. DNA for the CDR3: TGTGCCAGCAGCTTAGCCGCCAGGGGAAATTCACCCCTCCACTTT.

The genes are TRBV28 and TRBJ2-1; 16 bases line up with TRBD2. Germline-derived CDR1 and CDR2 are MDHEN and SYDVKM. CDR3 length: 19 residues. The junction had 10 bases not matched to a gene; V was cut back by 1 base and J by 7 bases. The CDR3 bases are TGTGCCAGCAGTTTATTGGGACTAGCGGGGGGGCCACGGAGAAATGAGCAGTTCTTC. Translated: CASSLLGLAGGPRRNEQFF.

V and J are TRBV19 and TRBJ1-2; the D is unclear. Germline V gives CDR1 LNHDA, CDR2 SQIVND (reference sequence). The V end was cut by 1 base, the J end by 8 bases, with 11 bases between. The CDR3 runs to 13 residues. The CDR3 coding sequence is TGTGCCAGTAGTATAGCTCCCTTTGTGGGCTACACCTTC. Translation: CASSIAPFVGYTF.

The chain couples TRBV7-9 to TRBJ2-2, with a weak D call TRBD2 (5 bases). The CDR3 contains 15 residues. Germline CDR1 and CDR2: SEHNR and FQNEAQ (reference sequence). Trimming took 2 bases from V and 2 from J, leaving 9 bases between them. CDR3 sequence: CASSLLRENTGELFF. The CDR3 nucleotides read TGTGCCAGCAGCTTACTCCGGGAAAACACCGGGGAGCTGTTTTTT.

This clone appeared a single time. V is TRBV12-5 and J is TRBJ1-6; D is perhaps TRBD1 (6 bases). Germline V lookup: CDR1 LGHNT, CDR2 FRNRAP. Trimming removed 4 bases at V and 6 bases at J, with 13 bases between. CDR3 size: 15 residues. CDR3 region: CASGWGTGLNSPLHF. The CDR3 bases are TGTGCTAGTGGTTGGGGTACAGGGCTTAATTCACCCCTCCACTTT.

This chain links TRBV29-1 with TRBJ1-2, with D maybe TRBD1 (5 bases). Trimming took off 0 bases at V and 7 bases at J, with 12 bases between the two ends. Germline loops: CDR1 SQVTM, CDR2 ANQGSEA. This CDR3 region has 13 residues. The CDR3 bases are TGCAGCGTTGAAGAGGCAGGGTTTATTGGCTACACCTTC. It is translated as CSVEEAGFIGYTF.

This chain connects TRBV18 to TRBJ1-1; unclear D gene. Germline values: CDR1 KGHSH, CDR2 LQKENI. The CDR3 is 15 residues long. V was clipped by 4 bases and J by 8 bases, with 20 bases between them. In DNA form, the CDR3 reads TGTGCCAGCTCACTCGCGGGCCCCAGAACCTCCGAAGCTTTCTTT. Amino acid sequence: CASSLAGPRTSEAFF.

V is TRBV4-3 and J is TRBJ2-7, with D unresolved. The germline V gene has CDR1 LGHNA and CDR2 YSLEER. Trimming removed 1 base from V and 0 bases from J, with 4 bases in between. The CDR3 is 13 residues long. The CDR3 protein is CASSQAVSYEQYF. In nucleotides, the CDR3 is TGCGCCAGCAGCCAAGCTGTCTCCTACGAGCAGTACTTC.

J is TRBJ1-1 and V is TRBV4-1, with D possibly matching TRBD1 (6 bases). Trimming removed 6 bases at V and 2 bases at J, with 16 bases between. The germline gives CDR1 MGHRA, CDR2 YSYEKL. The CDR3 consists of 15 residues. This CDR3 is CASRFIGGTNTEAFF. The CDR3 DNA reads TGCGCCAGCAGATTTATTGGGGGCACAAACACTGAAGCTTTCTTT.

The rearrangement links TRBV5-1 to TRBJ2-1; 8 bases are shared with TRBD2. CDR3 length equals 16 residues. Germline V lookup: CDR1 SGHRS, CDR2 YFSETQ. The junction had 6 bases not matched to a gene; V was cut back by 4 bases and J by 0 bases. CDR3 nucleotides: TGCGCCAGCAGCATTAGCGGGGTGAGCTCCTACAATGAGCAGTTCTTC. Translation: CASSISGVSSYNEQFF.